This TCR beta chain was identified during a study of T cell responses to AZD1222 COVID-19 vaccine. Broader study findings: The sample set comprised mostly white British donors with more females, and clonal diversity was possibly underestimated. Two AZD1222 doses significantly raised spike-specific TCR breadth and depth over controls.

Concerning this clone itself: The antigen remains unidentified.

TCRdb's table, derived via immunoSEQ multiplex PCR, lists solely in-frame clones and lacks some. This sample has some 60,000 clones, with roughly nine tenths found just once. The CDR3 has 18 amino acids. The origin of this receptor is an adult who received the AZD1222 COVID-19 vaccine. This material consisted of peripheral blood, taken 28 days after the second AZD1222 dose. The chain employs TRBV21-1 and TRBJ1-1; the table's D call of TRBD1 was not tested on the DNA. TRBV21-1 is designated a pseudogene. The CDR3 region is CASSKALRDRPPNTEAFF. CDR3 nucleotides: TGTGCCAGCAGCAAAGCGCTTAGGGACAGGCCCCCGAACACTGAAGCTTTCTTT.